The 2 T cell receptor beta chains below were found in one sample sequenced in a study of tumor-infiltrating lymphocytes in primary liver carcinoma (dated by TCRdb to between 2016 and 2019). Total RNA and DNA were co-extracted from around 18-30 mg of bulk tissue with the AllPrep DNA/RNA mini kit, without cell sorting. The sequencing machine was an Illumina HiSeq 2500. Using a constant-region primer and ProtoScript II reverse transcriptase, TCRbeta-specific cDNA was reverse-transcribed from around 500 ng total RNA. The TCRbeta libraries were prepared through three rounds of nested multiplex PCR following a slightly modified ARM-PCR procedure. Multiplex TRBV1-TRBV30 forward primers and a Cbeta reverse primer were used in the first two PCR rounds, each of which was run for roughly 9 cycles. The public reads were reanalyzed by TCRdb: fastp trimming at Q25, MiXCR alignment, in-frame beta chains only. Identical CDR3 protein sequences are pooled into one entry, listed with their most common genes and DNA. A total of around 100,000 distinct CDR3 sequences appear in this sample, roughly 69% of them only once. In total, the top ten clones hold roughly 10% of the sample.

Material: liver tumor tissue from sampling region 5. What the cell subset or site label conveys for this sample: tumor region T5, tumor centre. These receptors came from an older woman with primary liver carcinoma and hepatitis B virus infection.

This clonotype was counted at least ten times. The chain recombines TRBV4-1 with TRBJ2-7, with a tentative D call TRBD1 (5 bases). Trimming removed 2 bases from V and 2 bases from J, with 10 bases in between. The CDR3 is 14 residues long. The germline V gene encodes CDR1 MGHRA and CDR2 YSYEKL. The CDR3 loop is CASSQYGHTYEQYF. The CDR3 bases are TGCGCCAGCAGCCAATACGGACATACCTACGAGCAGTACTTC.

Remarks on this clonotype: With a much larger clone just one base away, this may be a read error. The genes are TRBV7-9 and TRBJ2-7, with D unclear. The CDR3 has 15 residues. Germline V lookup: CDR1 SEHNR, CDR2 FQNEAQ (reference sequence). V was clipped by 5 bases and J by 3 bases, with 17 bases between them. DNA of the CDR3: TGTGCCAGCAGCCCCAAGGGTTCGAGTCGCTACGAGCAGTACTTC. This sequence encodes CASSPKGSSRYEQYF.